The 27 T cell receptor beta chains presented below share a single source sample, sequenced in a study of T-cell memory formation after mild COVID-19. From the 5' RACE reads, TCRdb called clonotypes with MiXCR, one entry per CDR3 protein. The profile shows roughly 140,000 distinct CDR3 sequences, 14% of them singletons. The sequencing input was PBMCs or a T cell subset sorted from them (not recorded which). The receptor set was obtained from an adult woman who had mild COVID-19 (a few samples of this study predate the infection). Cell type and time point are not known.

This clonotype was counted only a few times. This chain connects TRBV7-9 to TRBJ2-5; a possible D gene is TRBD1 (6 bases). Germline values: CDR1 SEHNR, CDR2 FQNEAQ (reference sequence). Trimming cost V 1 base and J 3 bases, with 12 bases left between them. The CDR3 totals 15 residues. The DNA for the CDR3 is TGTGCCAGCAGCTTAGGGACAGACGACGAAGAGACCCAGTACTTC. Its translation is CASSLGTDDEETQYF.

The rearrangement joins TRBV19 to TRBJ2-7; D perhaps matches TRBD2 (6 bases). The V gene's germline CDR1 is LNHDA and CDR2 SQIVND (reference sequence). The V gene lost 5 bases and the J gene lost 3 bases, with 17 bases spanning the gap. The CDR3 loop spans 15 amino acids. The CDR3 nucleotides read TGTGCCAGTAGTGCCGGGACTGCAAGGGGCTACGAGCAGTACTTC. Protein sequence: CASSAGTARGYEQYF.

The chain employs TRBV3-1 and TRBJ2-5, with D possibly matching TRBD1 (5 bases). The CDR3 is 18 residues long. Per germline, CDR1 LGHDT and CDR2 YNNKEL (reference sequence). V lost 3 bases and J lost 1, with 21 bases in between. Written as DNA, the CDR3 is TGTGCCAGCAGCCAGGAAGGGGCAGGGCGCTACCTCCAAGAGACCCAGTACTTC. Translated, it gives CASSQEGAGRYLQETQYF.

This clonotype was counted between two and nine times. The chain has TRBV4-1 and TRBJ2-5, with 9 nucleotides matching TRBD1. J gave up 4 bases and V 0 bases, and 6 bases lay outside the gene matches. The CDR3 consists of 16 residues. Germline CDR1 MGHRA, CDR2 YSYEKL. Written as DNA, the CDR3 is TGCGCCAGCAGCCAAGACCCGGGACAGGGAGGAGAGACCCAGTACTTC. It specifies CASSQDPGQGGETQYF.

V and J are TRBV12-3 or TRBV12-4 and TRBJ1-3; no definite D call. Deletions cut 5 bases from V and 0 bases from J, with 17 bases between. The CDR3 is made up of 17 amino acids. The CDR3 nucleotides are TGTGCCAGCAGTACTGACCTAGACGAGTACTCTGGAAACACCATATATTTT. Translating gives CASSTDLDEYSGNTIYF.

This clonotype was counted between two and nine times. The rearrangement links TRBV30 to TRBJ2-7; 16 bases are a match to TRBD2. Germline V gene data show CDR1 as GTSNPN and CDR2 as SVGIG (reference sequence). The CDR3 loop spans 20 amino acids. Losses at the gene ends were 1 base for V and 1 base for J; bases not matched to a gene: 13. The chain's CDR3 is CAWSGFRGTSGGAMSYEQYF. CDR3 coding DNA: TGTGCCTGGAGTGGATTCCGCGGGACTAGCGGGGGGGCGATGTCCTACGAGCAGTACTTC.

The chain is built from TRBV29-1 and TRBJ2-2; D perhaps matches TRBD2 (6 bases). The CDR3 totals 17 residues. Trimming shortened V by 0 bases and J by 5 bases, and 19 bases separated the two germline ends. In germline, CDR1 is SQVTM, CDR2 ANQGSEA. The CDR3 DNA follows: TGCAGCGTTGAAGACTTTACCGGGGAACGGGGGACCGGGGAGCTGTTTTTT. It yields the protein CSVEDFTGERGTGELFF.

The chain uses TRBV12-3 or TRBV12-4 and TRBJ2-6; weak D call: TRBD2 (5 bases). V lost 5 bases and J 3 bases, leaving 11 bases between the germline ends. The CDR3 consists of 15 residues. CDR3 residues: CASSPGVGGANVLTF. The CDR3 DNA reads TGTGCCAGCAGTCCCGGGGTCGGTGGGGCCAACGTCCTGACTTTC.

This chain joins TRBV6-5 and TRBJ1-1, with a weak D call TRBD1 (5 bases). Germline V gives CDR1 MNHEY, CDR2 SVGAGI. The CDR3 loop spans 12 amino acids. Deletions cut 0 bases from V and 8 bases from J, with 7 bases between. The CDR3 DNA is TGTGCCAGCAGTTACTCGGGGGAAGAAGCTTTCTTT. Amino acid sequence: CASSYSGEEAFF.

This chain joins TRBV6-5 and TRBJ1-1; a possible D gene is TRBD1 (5 bases). Per the germline V gene, CDR1 is MNHEY and CDR2 is SVGAGI. The CDR3 loop spans 17 amino acids. Trimming took 3 bases from V and 3 from J, leaving 20 bases between them. CDR3 nucleotides: TGTGCCAGCAGTTATTTGCGGGGCCTCCGGGCGGACACTGAAGCTTTCTTT. Translation: CASSYLRGLRADTEAFF.

The chain uses TRBV4-2 and TRBJ2-7; 8 nucleotides match TRBD2. The CDR3 is 14 residues long. The J segment lost 6 bases and the V segment lost 0 bases, leaving 4 bases of the junction unmatched. From germline, CDR1 is LGHNA and CDR2 YNFKEQ. CDR3 amino acids: CASSQEAGEIEQYF. The CDR3 DNA follows: TGTGCCAGCAGCCAAGAAGCGGGAGAGATCGAGCAGTACTTC.

This clonotype was observed a handful of times. The rearrangement uses TRBV29-1 and TRBJ2-4; D is perhaps TRBD1 (6 bases). There are 16 residues in the CDR3. V was clipped by 7 bases and J by 3 bases, with 22 bases between them. From germline, CDR1 is SQVTM and CDR2 ANQGSEA. For the CDR3, the DNA is TGCAGCGCAGTATCCGTACAGGGAAGAAGCAAAAACATTCAGTACTTC. It translates to CSAVSVQGRSKNIQYF.

V and J are TRBV2 and TRBJ2-3; D ambiguous. V was cut by 6 bases and J by 8 bases, with 6 bases left in between. The V gene's germline CDR1 is SNHLY and CDR2 FYNNEI. CDR3 length: 10 amino acids. CDR3 DNA: TGTGCCAGCAGACGGAGTACGCAGTATTTT. This codes for CASRRSTQYF.

This clonotype was counted a few times. The CDR3 coding sequence is TGTGCCACCAGCGGCGGACAGGGGGTGGAGGAGACCCAGTACTTC. Residues: CATSGGQGVEETQYF. The chain joins TRBV15 to TRBJ2-5; the match to TRBD1 covers 10 bases. The CDR3 has 15 residues. The germline V gene has CDR1 LNHNV and CDR2 YYDKDF (reference sequence). The V gene end was trimmed by 5 bases and the J gene end by 5 bases; junction bases not matched to a gene: 8.

This clonotype occurred a few times. This chain links TRBV4-3 with TRBJ1-2, with D possibly being TRBD1 (5 bases). In germline, CDR1 is LGHNA, CDR2 YSLEER. CDR3 size: 15 residues. Trimming cost V 3 bases and J 4 bases, with 15 bases left between them. The CDR3 is CASSHRSGSSYGYTF. The CDR3 DNA reads as TGCGCCAGCAGCCATCGCTCAGGGTCTAGCTATGGCTACACCTTC.

The rearrangement uses TRBV6-2 or TRBV6-3 and TRBJ2-5, with D possibly being TRBD2 (5 bases). This CDR3 is 14 amino acids long. Per germline, CDR1 MNHEY and CDR2 SVGEGT. V dropped 2 bases and J dropped 5 bases, with 12 bases sitting between them. CDR3 coding DNA: TGTGCCAGCAGTTACGGCCCGGGGTGGGAGACCCAGTACTTC. Translation gives CASSYGPGWETQYF.

The chain combines TRBV20-1 with TRBJ2-1, with D possibly matching TRBD2 (6 bases). The ends were cut back, 7 bases at V and 2 bases at J, with 12 bases in the middle. The CDR3 runs 13 residues. Germline V lookup: CDR1 DFQATT, CDR2 SNEGSKA (reference sequence). CDR3 protein: CSGFRETYNEQFF. In DNA, the CDR3 is TGCAGTGGCTTTCGGGAGACCTACAATGAGCAGTTCTTC.

This clonotype was detected ten times or more. V usage is TRBV25-1 and J usage is TRBJ2-7; D may match TRBD1 or TRBD2 (7 bases each). V was trimmed by 6 bases and J by 3 bases, leaving 18 bases between them. CDR3 length: 15 amino acids. Germline CDR1 and CDR2: MGHDK and SYGVNS. CDR3 in amino acids: CASSEGRGLNYEQYF. The CDR3 DNA is TGTGCCAGCAGCGAAGGGAGGGGGCTGAACTACGAGCAGTACTTC.

V gene TRBV25-1 combines with J gene TRBJ1-2; TRBD1 matches 7 bases. The CDR3 loop spans 15 amino acids. CDR1 and CDR2 (germline): MGHDK, SYGVNS. The junction had 10 bases not matched to a gene; V was cut back by 6 bases and J by 3 bases. CDR3: CASSAQGLGDYGYTF. As DNA, the CDR3 is TGTGCCAGCAGCGCACAGGGGCTTGGGGACTATGGCTACACCTTC.

This chain joins TRBV7-9 and TRBJ1-2; TRBD1 matches 7 bases. The germline CDR1 and CDR2 sequences are SEHNR and FQNEAQ (reference sequence). This CDR3 comprises 16 residues. With V trimmed by 2 bases and J by 8 bases, 14 bases remained unmatched. In nucleotides, the CDR3 is TGTGCCAGCAGCTTACCGGGACAGACCCCTCAGGACGGCTACACCTTC. The encoded protein is CASSLPGQTPQDGYTF.

The DNA of the CDR3 is TGCGCCAGCAGCCAAGATAGACTGGGGCGGGGCGAGCAGTACTTC. Encoded protein: CASSQDRLGRGEQYF. This chain joins TRBV4-3 and TRBJ2-7, with D perhaps TRBD2 (6 bases). The germline gives CDR1 LGHNA, CDR2 YSLEER. Between the trimmed V and J ends, which lost 0 bases and 6 bases, there was a span of 15 bases. The CDR3 consists of 15 residues.

The genes are TRBV6-1 and TRBJ2-6; no definite D call. The CDR3 contains 11 residues. Germline assignment: CDR1 MNHNS and CDR2 SASEGT. This CDR3 reads CGSSGANVLTF. The CDR3 DNA reads as TGTGGTAGCTCTGGGGCCAACGTCCTGACTTTC.

The table lists this clonotype with a few counts. The chain uses TRBV7-2 and TRBJ2-5; D possibly uses TRBD1 or TRBD2 (6 bases each). Germline V gives CDR1 SGHTA, CDR2 FQGNSA. Trimming shortened V by 5 bases and J by 4 bases, and 20 bases separated the two germline ends. The CDR3 sequence is 16 residues long. DNA for the CDR3: TGTGCCAGCAGCCCCCATGACGGGGGCAGAGGAGAGACCCAGTACTTC. It specifies CASSPHDGGRGETQYF. The complete variable domain, with remaining parts taken from reference TRBV7-2 and TRBJ2-5, reads GAGVSQSPSNKVTEKGKDVELRCDPISGHTALYWYRQSLGQGLEFLIYFQGNSAPDKSGLPSDRFSAERTGGSVSTLTIQRTQQEDSAVYLCASSPHDGGRGETQYFGPGTRLLVL.

This clonotype was counted many times. This chain links TRBV7-8 with TRBJ2-1; D uncertain. With 1 base removed from V and 4 bases from J, the gap between germline ends came to 5 bases. This CDR3 has 13 amino acids. The V gene's germline CDR1 is SGHVS and CDR2 FQNEAQ. The CDR3: CASSLVVYNEQFF. Here the CDR3 DNA reads TGTGCCAGCAGCTTAGTTGTGTACAATGAGCAGTTCTTC.

This clonotype showed up just a few times. The CDR3 nucleotides read TGTGCCAGCAGTTACGACGGCCGAAGCACAGATACGCAGTATTTT. Amino acids: CASSYDGRSTDTQYF. The chain is built from TRBV6-5 and TRBJ2-3; D call uncertain. V was clipped by 2 bases and J by 0 bases, with 9 bases between them. Germline CDR1 is MNHEY and CDR2 is SVGAGI. This CDR3 region has 15 residues.

The genes are TRBV7-9 and TRBJ2-5, with D possibly TRBD2 on 5 matching bases. CDR1 SEHNR and CDR2 FQNEAQ come from the germline V gene (reference sequence). Trimming removed 3 bases at V and 5 bases at J, with 13 bases between. This CDR3 region has 14 residues. The CDR3 DNA is TGTGCCAGCAGCTTCCCCGGGATGCCGGAGACCCAGTACTTC. Protein sequence: CASSFPGMPETQYF.

This clonotype was seen at least ten times. The germline gene is not matched at one end of the junction; a read error may be the cause. This chain joins TRBV2 and TRBJ1-2; possibly TRBD1 for D (6 bases). Germline lookup yields CDR1 SNHLY and CDR2 FYNNEI. The CDR3 spans 12 residues. Here the CDR3 reads CASLSGVSIPNF. DNA for the CDR3: TGTGCCAGCCTCTCAGGGGTCAGCATCCCGAACTTC.